This is a list of T cell receptor beta chains from one sample in a study of CD8 T cells in ankylosing spondylitis. TCRdb used MiXCR to reprocess the 5' RACE reads, holding one entry per CDR3 protein. The repertoire has hundreds of thousands of distinct CDR3 sequences, roughly 22% of them found once; the top ten carry about an eighth. The sequenced sample was blood, either unsorted or a sorted T cell fraction (not recorded which). The source of these receptors is a male donor with ankylosing spondylitis or in good health (not recorded which). Both conserved end residues are part of each CDR3. The D gene is left open where the match is weak. Where a row states a size, it is once, few, many or the class of an expanded clone; other rows omit it.

V gene	clone size	D gene	J gene	CDR3 protein	CDR3 DNA
TRBV20-1	NA	TRBD2	TRBJ2-3	CSARPLAGADTQYF	TGCAGTGCTAGGCCCCTAGCGGGGGCAGATACGCAGTATTTT
TRBV5-1	NA	TRBD2	TRBJ2-7	CASSLGWRGRLGEQYF	TGCGCCAGCAGCTTGGGATGGCGGGGGAGACTGGGAGAGCAGTACTTC
TRBV10-1	few	TRBD1	TRBJ2-1	CARRQGNEQFF	TGCGCCAGAAGACAGGGCAATGAGCAGTTCTTC
TRBV7-2	few	TRBD2	TRBJ2-7	CASSSRDSGGFYEQYF	TGTGCCAGCAGCTCCCGGGATAGCGGGGGCTTTTACGAGCAGTACTTC
TRBV12-3/TRBV12-4	few	NA	TRBJ2-3	CASSSARSSTDTQYF	TGTGCCAGCAGTTCGGCCCGAAGTAGCACAGATACGCAGTATTTT
TRBV7-7	few	TRBD1	TRBJ2-1	CASGDRAGNEQFF	TGTGCCAGCGGCGACAGGGCCGGCAATGAGCAGTTCTTC
TRBV9	NA	TRBD1	TRBJ2-1	CASSAAGGLYNEQFF	TGTGCCAGCAGCGCTGCAGGGGGCCTCTACAATGAGCAGTTCTTC
TRBV10-3	NA	NA	TRBJ2-3	CAISESDRSDTQYF	TGTGCCATCAGTGAGTCCGATAGATCAGATACGCAGTATTTT
TRBV9	few	NA	TRBJ2-3	CASSVNGGADTQYF	TGTGCCAGCAGCGTAAATGGGGGAGCAGATACGCAGTATTTT
TRBV6-1	NA	NA	TRBJ2-1	CAIRPAAVYNEQFF	TGTGCCATCCGCCCGGCGGCAGTATACAATGAGCAGTTCTTC
TRBV3-1	NA	TRBD1	TRBJ2-7	CASRNTGTGVLYEQYF	TGTGCCAGCAGAAATACCGGGACAGGGGTGTTATACGAGCAGTACTTC
TRBV12-3/TRBV12-4	few	TRBD2	TRBJ2-5	CASSLAGSGETQYF	TGTGCCAGCAGTTTAGCGGGTAGCGGGGAGACCCAGTACTTC
TRBV27	few	NA	TRBJ2-3	CASSSILTDPSTDTQYF	TGTGCCAGCAGCTCCATACTGACAGATCCTAGCACAGATACGCAGTATTTT
TRBV6-5	NA	NA	TRBJ2-2	CASSFSWTGSGELFF	TGTGCCAGCAGTTTCTCCTGGACGGGGTCCGGGGAGCTGTTTTTT
TRBV2	few	TRBD1	TRBJ2-4	CASRGQTNIQYF	TGTGCCAGCAGGGGACAGACAAACATTCAGTACTTC
TRBV24-1	few	NA	TRBJ2-1	CATSDLGLVRQFF	TGTGCCACCAGTGATCTCGGGCTGGTTAGGCAGTTCTTC
TRBV29-1	many	NA	TRBJ2-1	CSVEDASSYNEQFF	TGCAGCGTTGAAGACGCGAGCTCCTACAATGAGCAGTTCTTC
TRBV12-3/TRBV12-4	NA	TRBD1	TRBJ2-3	CASSLRTGWGTDTQYF	TGTGCCAGCAGTTTAAGGACAGGGTGGGGCACAGATACGCAGTATTTT
TRBV29-1	NA	NA	TRBJ2-2	CSVLGANTGELFF	TGCAGCGTTTTAGGTGCAAACACCGGGGAGCTGTTTTTT
TRBV6-4	few	NA	TRBJ2-3	CASTLSSTDTQYF	TGTGCCAGCACCCTGTCTAGCACAGATACGCAGTATTTT
TRBV20-1	few	TRBD2	TRBJ2-1	CSARDLGTSFNEQFF	TGCAGTGCTAGAGATCTCGGGACTAGCTTCAATGAGCAGTTCTTC
TRBV29-1	NA	TRBD1	TRBJ2-2	CSVEAGGVNTGELFF	TGCAGCGTTGAAGCAGGGGGCGTGAACACCGGGGAGCTGTTTTTT
TRBV19	once	TRBD2	TRBJ2-6	CASSNSGGLSGANVLTF	TGTGCCAGTAGTAATAGCGGGGGCCTCTCTGGGGCCAACGTCCTGACTTTC
TRBV12-3/TRBV12-4	few	NA	TRBJ1-3	CASSPGGGEGNTIYF	TGTGCCAGCAGTCCGGGGGGGGGCGAAGGAAACACCATATATTTT
TRBV12-3/TRBV12-4	few	NA	TRBJ2-3	CASRNTGRITDTQYF	TGTGCCAGCAGAAACACAGGGAGAATAACAGATACGCAGTATTTT
TRBV24-1	medium-sized	TRBD1	TRBJ2-7	CATSDHGTGEYEQYF	TGTGCCACCAGTGACCATGGGACAGGGGAATACGAGCAGTACTTC
TRBV6-1	NA	NA	TRBJ2-2	CASSSRGVTGELFF	TGTGCCAGCTCAAGCAGGGGGGTCACCGGGGAGCTGTTTTTT
TRBV30	NA	TRBD1	TRBJ2-1	CAWSVPGQAVYNEQFF	TGTGCCTGGAGTGTACCCGGACAGGCCGTTTACAATGAGCAGTTCTTC
TRBV11-2	few	TRBD2	TRBJ2-1	CASSTGGGSYNEQFF	TGTGCCAGCAGCACTGGGGGGGGATCCTACAATGAGCAGTTCTTC
TRBV29-1	few	NA	TRBJ1-1	CSVPPALDKTEAFF	TGCAGCGTCCCCCCAGCCTTGGACAAGACTGAAGCTTTCTTT
TRBV19	NA	NA	TRBJ2-5	CASSPGLARGETQYF	TGTGCCAGTAGTCCGGGACTGGCAAGGGGAGAGACCCAGTACTTC
TRBV6-5	NA	TRBD2	TRBJ2-3	CASSYGGGLSTDTQYF	TGTGCCAGCAGTTACGGGGGGGGACTTAGCACAGATACGCAGTATTTT
TRBV29-1	few	NA	TRBJ1-2	CSVETQTRNYGYTF	TGCAGCGTTGAAACCCAGACCAGGAACTATGGCTACACCTTC
TRBV27	few	NA	TRBJ1-2	CASSSRDIGYYGYTF	TGTGCCAGCAGTTCCCGGGACATTGGATACTATGGCTACACCTTC
TRBV4-1	NA	NA	TRBJ2-1	CASSQGDRSYNEQFF	TGCGCCAGCAGCCAAGGGGACCGCTCCTACAATGAGCAGTTCTTC
TRBV12-3/TRBV12-4	many	NA	TRBJ2-7	CASSPFIGAYEQYF	TGTGCCAGCAGCCCTTTTATTGGTGCCTACGAGCAGTACTTC
TRBV12-3/TRBV12-4	NA	NA	TRBJ2-2	CATPGSRMNTGELFF	TGTGCCACCCCAGGGTCAAGGATGAACACCGGGGAGCTGTTTTTT
TRBV25-1	NA	NA	TRBJ2-3	CASSAGFADTQYF	TGTGCCAGCAGTGCTGGGTTCGCAGATACGCAGTATTTT
TRBV28	few	TRBD2	TRBJ2-3	CASSSPGTSNWDTQYF	TGTGCCAGCAGTTCCCCCGGGACTAGCAACTGGGATACGCAGTATTTT
TRBV5-6	NA	NA	TRBJ1-5	CASSLVRDSREPQHF	TGTGCCAGCAGCTTGGTCCGGGACTCAAGGGAGCCCCAGCATTTT
TRBV20-1	few	TRBD2	TRBJ2-5	CSARTSGETQYF	TGCAGTGCTAGGACTAGCGGCGAGACCCAGTACTTC
TRBV10-2	few	NA	TRBJ2-3	CASGLTDTQYF	TGCGCCAGTGGACTTACAGATACGCAGTATTTT